This T cell receptor beta chain was captured by sequencing in a study of T cell changes during pregnancy in multiple sclerosis (dated 2019 in TCRdb). Context from the whole study: Changes in the T cell repertoire over the course of pregnancy were examined in this study in women with multiple sclerosis.

Via the germline V gene, CDR1 is MDHEN and CDR2 SYDVKM. From cysteine to phenylalanine, the CDR3 is 14 amino acids long. CDR3 DNA is the only sequence kept; it has 42 bases, read in frame from the first base. Trimming takes 5 bases off V and 2 bases off J; junction bases not matched to a gene: 5. Details on this clone: It lacks a known antigen. No much larger clone exists at a distance of one base, and base qualities are not known.

The method behind the library was the immunoSEQ multiplex PCR assay. TCRdb's version of the immuneACCESS table is confined to in-frame rearrangements and falls short of the full clone set. An unresolved V gene accounts for under half of the shortfall where checked; the remainder is of unknown origin. In all, the sample holds 60,000 or so clones, and less than 95% of those were seen once. Of the sample, 2% to 2.5% is held by the ten largest clones. Sequencing was performed on peripheral blood, taken in the second trimester of pregnancy. This sequence originates from a female donor in good health, enrolled as a control in a pregnancy study. The V and J genes are TRBV28 and TRBJ1-2, with TRBD1 matching 7 junction bases. The CDR3 reads CASSVSTGNYGYTF. The DNA is as follows: TGTGCCAGCAGTGTATCGACAGGGAACTATGGCTACACCTTC.